This TCR beta chain was obtained from a study of regulatory T cells in long-lasting Graves disease. The time point here: newly diagnosed GD, antithyroid drugs for less than 3 months. RNA extracted from PBMCs served as the sequencing template. This clonotype turned up a few times. Sequencing libraries for TCR beta were prepared with iRepertoire HTBI primers and Arm-PCR of CDR3 regions. TCRdb ran MiXCR on the multiplex PCR reads and lists one entry per CDR3 protein. The repertoire consists of about 210,000 distinct CDR3 sequences, with roughly a fifth occurring once and the leading ten covering 10% to 15%. CDR1 MNHNS and CDR2 SASEGT come from the germline V gene. The CDR3 extends over 13 amino acids. V was clipped by 8 bases and J by 4 bases, with 14 bases between them. The data were also submitted as part of a second study, on T cells in Graves' hyperthyroidism and ophthalmopathy. That source reports: Initially, a first-round RT-PCR of the TCR CDR3 employed the HTBI primer set.

The source of this sequence is a woman aged 25-40 years with Graves disease. Sequences were derived from peripheral blood mononuclear cells (PBMCs), sampled at new diagnosis, from a patient treated with antithyroid drugs. The chain links TRBV6-1 to TRBJ1-1; D is ambiguous. CDR3 coding DNA: TGTGCCAGCCTGACCGTTGGGTTCACTGAAGCTTTCTTT. Residues: CASLTVGFTEAFF.